This is a list of T cell receptor beta chains from one sample in a study of read filtering for tumor transcriptome and immune sequencing. TCRdb used MiXCR to reprocess the reads, holding one entry per CDR3 protein. The table has roughly 93,000 distinct CDR3 sequences, 20% to 25% seen once; the top ten hold about 10%. The specimen sequenced was a population of CD138-negative cells sorted from bone marrow. The receptors stem from a donor at least 40 years old with multiple myeloma. Each CDR3 is given with its conserved first and last residue. D genes are given only for firm matches. The size entry is marked missing in some rows and otherwise reads once, few, many or a size class.

>TRBV5-1|-|TRBJ2-1|many
TGCGCCAGCAGCTTGGCCATCGGTCGGCAATACAATGAGCAGTTCTTC
CASSLAIGRQYNEQFF
>TRBV9|-|TRBJ1-5|-
TGTGCCAGCACCCAAACTGGGACGGTAGACCGGGGCAATCAGCCCCAGCATTTT
CASTQTGTVDRGNQPQHF
>TRBV20-1|-|TRBJ2-7|many
TGCAGTGCTAAAACGGGGGCCTACGAGCAGTACTTC
CSAKTGAYEQYF
>TRBV18|-|TRBJ1-1|many
TGTGCCAGCTCACCACGGGACATTACGAACACTGAAGCTTTCTTT
CASSPRDITNTEAFF
>TRBV29-1|-|TRBJ2-1|many
TGCAGCGTTGATGTGAAGGGTTCCTACAATGAGCAGTTCTTC
CSVDVKGSYNEQFF
>TRBV7-8|-|TRBJ2-1|few
TGTGCCAGCAGCTCTCAGAGACGCTCCTACAATGAGCAGTTCTTC
CASSSQRRSYNEQFF
>TRBV28|-|TRBJ1-2|-
TGTGCCAGCAGTCCTATTACCGGGGGCGATGGCTACACCTTC
CASSPITGGDGYTF
>TRBV3-1|-|TRBJ1-1|-
TGTGCCAGCAGCCAAGGTGAGATGAACACTGAAGCTTTCTTT
CASSQGEMNTEAFF
>TRBV30|-|TRBJ2-3|-
TGTGCCGGACACAGGACCCGCACAGATACGCAGTATTTT
CAGHRTRTDTQYF
>TRBV7-9|-|TRBJ1-2|few
TGTGCCAGCAGCTTGGAGGGCCCTGGCTACACCTTC
CASSLEGPGYTF
>TRBV7-9|-|TRBJ2-2|-
TGTGCCAGCAGCTCTAGGCGGGACTTCAACACCGGGGAGCTGTTTTTT
CASSSRRDFNTGELFF
>TRBV20-1|-|TRBJ2-7|-
TGCAGTGCTAGTCGACCCCCTGCGGAGACCTACGAGCAGTACTTC
CSASRPPAETYEQYF
>TRBV27|TRBD2|TRBJ2-3|few
TGTGCCAGCAGTTTATTCGGACTAGCGGGGGGGGCGAGCACAGATACGCAGTATTTT
CASSLFGLAGGASTDTQYF
>TRBV20-1|-|TRBJ1-2|many
TGCAGTGCTAGCCGGGAGCCCTATGGCTACACCTTC
CSASREPYGYTF
>TRBV28|-|TRBJ1-2|many
TGTGCCAGCAGTGCTAACACGGAGTACTACACCTTC
CASSANTEYYTF
>TRBV7-7|-|TRBJ1-2|many
TGTGCTAGCAGTATTAGGAGGGGCTATGGCTACACCTTC
CASSIRRGYGYTF
>TRBV20-1|-|TRBJ2-7|many
TGCAGTGCTAGCGAGACGGTCTACGAGCAGTACTTC
CSASETVYEQYF
>TRBV30|-|TRBJ2-4|many
TGTGCCTGGAGTGTCCCTCCTACATCGGCCAAAAACATTCAGTACTTC
CAWSVPPTSAKNIQYF
>TRBV28|-|TRBJ2-1|medium-sized
TGTGCCAGCAGTTTGAGGGTCAATGAGCAGTTCTTC
CASSLRVNEQFF
>TRBV24-1|-|TRBJ2-2|-
TGTGCCACCAGTGATTTTTCAGGAATGAACACCGGGGAGCTGTTTTTT
CATSDFSGMNTGELFF
>TRBV29-1|TRBD1|TRBJ1-4|many
TGCAGCGTTGTAGGGACAGGGAATGAAAAACTGTTTTTT
CSVVGTGNEKLFF
>TRBV28|-|TRBJ2-1|many
TGTGCCAGCAGTCGACAGACTTCGTACAATGAGCAGTTCTTC
CASSRQTSYNEQFF
>TRBV20-1|-|TRBJ1-1|many
TGCAGTGCTCCGGACGGGTTGGGCGCTTTCTTT
CSAPDGLGAFF
>TRBV14|-|TRBJ2-5|-
TGTGCCAGCAGCCCCCTGACATCTGTCGGGGAGACCCAGTACTTC
CASSPLTSVGETQYF
>TRBV28|-|TRBJ2-7|-
TGTGCCAGCAGTTTATTTACTTCAAGGAGCTCCTACGAGCAGTACTTC
CASSLFTSRSSYEQYF
>TRBV19|TRBD1|TRBJ2-7|many
TGTGCCAGTAGTATAGAGGGGACAGGGTCCTACGAGCAGTACTTC
CASSIEGTGSYEQYF
>TRBV28|-|TRBJ1-1|many
TGTGCCAGCAGTTTAGGACACCATCTCACTGAAGCTTTCTTT
CASSLGHHLTEAFF
>TRBV5-1|-|TRBJ2-7|-
TGCGCCAGCAGCGCCAGTACCAGTATCCAAAGGAGGGAGCAGTACTTC
CASSASTSIQRREQYF
>TRBV7-8|-|TRBJ2-2|-
TGTGCCAGCAGCTTATTAAACAGGGAAGGCACCGGGGAGCTGTTTTTT
CASSLLNREGTGELFF
>TRBV10-2|-|TRBJ1-1|many
TGCGCCAGCAGATCACACACGGGGAACACTGAAGCTTTCTTT
CASRSHTGNTEAFF
>TRBV7-9|-|TRBJ2-7|many
TGTGCCAGCAGCCATGAGAAGGGGGATAAGTACTTC
CASSHEKGDKYF
>TRBV29-1|TRBD2|TRBJ2-5|-
TGCAGCGTTGAGCGGGGGGCAGAAGAGACCCAGTACTTC
CSVERGAEETQYF
>TRBV28|TRBD2|TRBJ2-5|many
TGTGCCAGCAGTTTCCGAGGACTAGCTCCAGAGACCCAGTACTTC
CASSFRGLAPETQYF
>TRBV7-9|TRBD2|TRBJ2-3|many
TGTGCCAGCAGCTTTGGGGGGGGGATGGAAGATACGCAGTATTTT
CASSFGGGMEDTQYF
>TRBV7-3|-|TRBJ2-5|-
TGTGCCAGCAGCTTAATGGGGGCCCAAGAGACCCAGTACTTC
CASSLMGAQETQYF
>TRBV19|-|TRBJ1-5|few
TGTGCCAGTACCCCGCGCAGTTTGCGGCCCCAGCATTTT
CASTPRSLRPQHF
>TRBV20-1|TRBD2|TRBJ2-3|-
TGCAGTGCTAGTCCCCAGCGGGGCTCCACAGATACGCAGTATTTT
CSASPQRGSTDTQYF
>TRBV2|TRBD2|TRBJ2-3|-
TGTGCCAGCAGCGAAGCTTCGGGGGGGCCGGGAGATACGCAGTATTTT
CASSEASGGPGDTQYF
>TRBV11-2|TRBD1|TRBJ2-1|many
TGTGCCAGCAGCAGGACAGGGACCTACAATGAGCAGTTCTTC
CASSRTGTYNEQFF
>TRBV2|-|TRBJ2-1|-
TGTGTCAGCAGCAGACTGGCGGGTAATGAGCAGTTCTTC
CVSSRLAGNEQFF
>TRBV6-5|-|TRBJ1-1|-
TGTGCCAGCAGACTACGAGGGTACACTGAAGCTTTCTTT
CASRLRGYTEAFF
>TRBV6-2/TRBV6-3|-|TRBJ2-7|many
TGTGCCAGCAGTTACTTCGGGGTTTCGTACGAGCAGTACTTC
CASSYFGVSYEQYF
>TRBV6-6|TRBD1|TRBJ2-7|many
TGTGCCAGCAGTTACTCCCCCGGGACAGGGGGCTTCTACGAGCAGTACTTC
CASSYSPGTGGFYEQYF
>TRBV6-6|-|TRBJ2-7|-
TGTGCCAGCAGTTCCAAATTTTCGAAGGTAGAGCAGTACTTC
CASSSKFSKVEQYF
>TRBV5-1|-|TRBJ1-5|many
TGCGCCAGCGCTACAGGTAGCAATCAGCCCCAGCATTTT
CASATGSNQPQHF
>TRBV7-2|-|TRBJ2-3|many
TGTGCCAGCAGCTTACAGGGTAGCACAGATACGCAGTATTTT
CASSLQGSTDTQYF